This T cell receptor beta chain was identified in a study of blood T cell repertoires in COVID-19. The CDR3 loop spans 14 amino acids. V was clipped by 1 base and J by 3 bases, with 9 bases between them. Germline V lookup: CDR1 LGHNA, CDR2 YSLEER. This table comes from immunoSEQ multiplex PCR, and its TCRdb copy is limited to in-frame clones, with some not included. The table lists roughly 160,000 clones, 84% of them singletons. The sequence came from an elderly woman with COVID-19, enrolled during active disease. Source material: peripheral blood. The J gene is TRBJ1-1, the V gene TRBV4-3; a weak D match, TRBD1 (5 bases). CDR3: CASSQAGGDTEAFF. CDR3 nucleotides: TGCGCCAGCAGCCAAGCGGGAGGGGACACTGAAGCTTTCTTT.